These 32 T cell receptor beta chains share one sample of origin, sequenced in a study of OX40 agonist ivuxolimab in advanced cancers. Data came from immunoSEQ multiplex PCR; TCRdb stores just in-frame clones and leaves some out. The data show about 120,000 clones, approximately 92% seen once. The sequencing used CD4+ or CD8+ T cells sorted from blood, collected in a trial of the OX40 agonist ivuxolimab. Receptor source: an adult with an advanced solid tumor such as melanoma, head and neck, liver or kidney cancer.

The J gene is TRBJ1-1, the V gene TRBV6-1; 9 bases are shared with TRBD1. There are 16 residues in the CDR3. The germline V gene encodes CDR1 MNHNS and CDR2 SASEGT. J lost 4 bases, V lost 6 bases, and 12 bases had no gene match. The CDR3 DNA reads TGTGCCAGCAGAGAACTTACAGGGGGCCGGAGCACTGAAGCTTTCTTT. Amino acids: CASRELTGGRSTEAFF.

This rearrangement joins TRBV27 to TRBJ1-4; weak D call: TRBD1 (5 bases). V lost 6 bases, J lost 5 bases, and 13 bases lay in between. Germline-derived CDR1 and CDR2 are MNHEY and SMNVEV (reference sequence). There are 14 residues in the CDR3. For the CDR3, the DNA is TGTGCCAGCAGATCTACGGGGACGAATGAAAAACTGTTTTTT. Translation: CASRSTGTNEKLFF.

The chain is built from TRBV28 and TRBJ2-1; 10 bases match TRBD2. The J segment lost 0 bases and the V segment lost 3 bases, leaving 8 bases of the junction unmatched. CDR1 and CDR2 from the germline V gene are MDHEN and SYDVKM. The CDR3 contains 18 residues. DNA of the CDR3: TGTGCCAGCAGTTTGCCTAGCGGGGGTTCAAGCTCCTACAATGAGCAGTTCTTC. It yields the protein CASSLPSGGSSSYNEQFF.

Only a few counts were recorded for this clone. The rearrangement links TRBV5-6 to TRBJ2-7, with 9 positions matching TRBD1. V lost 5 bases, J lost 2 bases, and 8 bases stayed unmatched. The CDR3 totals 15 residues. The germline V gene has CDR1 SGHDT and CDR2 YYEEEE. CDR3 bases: TGTGCCAGCAGGCTTCCGGGACAGGGAACCTACGAGCAGTACTTC. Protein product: CASRLPGQGTYEQYF.

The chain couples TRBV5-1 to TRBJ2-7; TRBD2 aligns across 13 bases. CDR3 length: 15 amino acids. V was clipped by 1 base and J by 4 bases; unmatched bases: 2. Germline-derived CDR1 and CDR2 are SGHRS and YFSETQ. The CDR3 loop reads CASSLRLAGGYEQYF. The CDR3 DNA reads TGCGCCAGCAGCTTGCGACTAGCGGGGGGTTACGAGCAGTACTTC.

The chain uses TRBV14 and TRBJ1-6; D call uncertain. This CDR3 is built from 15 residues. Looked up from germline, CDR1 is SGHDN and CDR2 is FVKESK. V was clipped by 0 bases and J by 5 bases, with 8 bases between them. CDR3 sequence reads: CASSQDPQHNSPLHF. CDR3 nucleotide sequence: TGTGCCAGCAGCCAAGATCCACAGCATAATTCACCCCTCCACTTT.

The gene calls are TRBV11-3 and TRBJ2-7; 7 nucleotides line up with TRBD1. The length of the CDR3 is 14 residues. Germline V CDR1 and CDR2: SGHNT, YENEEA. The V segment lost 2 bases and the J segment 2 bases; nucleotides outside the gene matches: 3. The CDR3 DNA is TGTGCCAGCAGCTTAAGGGGGACAGCCTACGAGCAGTACTTC. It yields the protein CASSLRGTAYEQYF.

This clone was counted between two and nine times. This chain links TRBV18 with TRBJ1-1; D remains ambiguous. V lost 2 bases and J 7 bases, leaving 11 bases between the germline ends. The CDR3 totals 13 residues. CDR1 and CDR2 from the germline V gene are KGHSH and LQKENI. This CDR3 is CASSPLGSLEAFF. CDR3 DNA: TGTGCCAGCTCACCATTGGGGAGCCTTGAAGCTTTCTTT. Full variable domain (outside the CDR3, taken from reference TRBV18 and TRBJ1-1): NAGVMQNPRHLVRRRGQEARLRCSPMKGHSHVYWYRQLPEEGLKFMVYLQKENIIDESGMPKERFSAEFPKEGPSILRIQQVVRGDSAAYFCASSPLGSLEAFFGQGTRLTVV.

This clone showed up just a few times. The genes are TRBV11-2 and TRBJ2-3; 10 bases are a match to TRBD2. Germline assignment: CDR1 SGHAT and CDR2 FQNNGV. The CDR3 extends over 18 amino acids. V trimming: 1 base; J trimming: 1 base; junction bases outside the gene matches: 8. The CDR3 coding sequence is TGTGCCAGCAGCTTAGGTCGACTAGCGGGTAGACGCACAGATACGCAGTATTTT. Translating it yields CASSLGRLAGRRTDTQYF.

In DNA form, the CDR3 reads TGCAGCGTTGATCAGGTTAGCGGGGGGAGAGAGCAGTACTTC. Translating it yields CSVDQVSGGREQYF. V usage is TRBV29-1 and J usage is TRBJ2-7; 10 positions match TRBD2. The J segment lost 7 bases and the V segment lost 3 bases, leaving 9 bases of the junction unmatched. There are 14 residues in the CDR3. Germline CDR1 and CDR2: SQVTM and ANQGSEA.

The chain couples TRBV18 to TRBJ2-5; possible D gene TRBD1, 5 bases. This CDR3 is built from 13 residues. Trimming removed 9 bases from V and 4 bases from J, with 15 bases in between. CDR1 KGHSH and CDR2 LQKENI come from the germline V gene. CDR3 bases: TGTGCCAGTTACTCAGGGTTAGGAGAGACCCAGTACTTC. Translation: CASYSGLGETQYF.

CDR3 in amino acids: CSVAFTDTEAFF. The CDR3 DNA follows: TGCAGCGTTGCGTTTACCGACACTGAAGCTTTCTTT. This chain uses TRBV29-1 with TRBJ1-1; D is unclear. Trimming took off 4 bases at V and 3 bases at J, with 9 bases between the two ends. The V gene's germline CDR1 is SQVTM and CDR2 ANQGSEA. The CDR3 is 12 residues long.

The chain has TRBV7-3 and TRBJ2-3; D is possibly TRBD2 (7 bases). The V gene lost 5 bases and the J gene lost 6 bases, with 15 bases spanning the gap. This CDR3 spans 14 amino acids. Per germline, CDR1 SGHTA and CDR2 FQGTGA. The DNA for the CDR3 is TGTGCCAGCAGCCTCGGGGGGCAATTCGATACGCAGTATTTT. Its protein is CASSLGGQFDTQYF.

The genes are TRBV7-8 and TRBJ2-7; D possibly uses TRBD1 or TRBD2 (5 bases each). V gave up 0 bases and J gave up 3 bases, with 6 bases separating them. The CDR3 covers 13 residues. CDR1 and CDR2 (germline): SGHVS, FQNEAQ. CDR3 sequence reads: CASSLAGGYEQYF. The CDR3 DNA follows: TGTGCCAGCAGCTTAGCTGGGGGCTACGAGCAGTACTTC.

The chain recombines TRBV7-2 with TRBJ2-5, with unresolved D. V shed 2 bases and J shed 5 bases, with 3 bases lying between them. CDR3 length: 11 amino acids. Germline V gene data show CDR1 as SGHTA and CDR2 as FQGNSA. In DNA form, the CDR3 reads TGTGCCAGCAGCTTAAGTGAGACCCAGTACTTC. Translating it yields CASSLSETQYF.

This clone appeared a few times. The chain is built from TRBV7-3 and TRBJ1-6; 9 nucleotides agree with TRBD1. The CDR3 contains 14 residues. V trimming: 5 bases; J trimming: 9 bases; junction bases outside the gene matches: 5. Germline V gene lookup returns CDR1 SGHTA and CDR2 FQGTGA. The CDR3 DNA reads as TGTGCCAGCAGCGCAGGACAGGGGACTTCACCCCTCCACTTT. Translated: CASSAGQGTSPLHF.

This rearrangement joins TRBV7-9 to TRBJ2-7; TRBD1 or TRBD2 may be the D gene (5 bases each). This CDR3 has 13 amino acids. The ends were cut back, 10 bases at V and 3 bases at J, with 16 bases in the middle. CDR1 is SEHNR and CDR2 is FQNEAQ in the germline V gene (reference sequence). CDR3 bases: TGTGCCACCGGGAACACGGGGCTCTACGAGCAGTACTTC. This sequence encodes CATGNTGLYEQYF.

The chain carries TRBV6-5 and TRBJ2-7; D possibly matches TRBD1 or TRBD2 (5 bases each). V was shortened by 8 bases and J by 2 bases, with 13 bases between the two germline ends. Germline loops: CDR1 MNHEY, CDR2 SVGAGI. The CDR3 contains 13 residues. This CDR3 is CASGSQGPYEQYF. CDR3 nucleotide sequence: TGTGCCAGCGGAAGCCAGGGACCCTACGAGCAGTACTTC.

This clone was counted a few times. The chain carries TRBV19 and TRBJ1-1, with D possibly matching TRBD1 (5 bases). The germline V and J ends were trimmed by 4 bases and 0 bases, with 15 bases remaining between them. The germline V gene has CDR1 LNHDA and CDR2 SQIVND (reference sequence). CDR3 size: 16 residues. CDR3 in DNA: TGTGCCAGTAGTACATGGGACGGAACACTGAACACTGAAGCTTTCTTT. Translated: CASSTWDGTLNTEAFF.

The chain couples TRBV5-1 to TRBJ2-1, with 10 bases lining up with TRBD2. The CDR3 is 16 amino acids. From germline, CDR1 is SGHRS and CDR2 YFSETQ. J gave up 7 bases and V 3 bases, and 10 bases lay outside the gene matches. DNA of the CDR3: TGCGCCAGCAGCTCCCAGATCAGCGGGGGGGCGAATGAGCAGTTCTTC. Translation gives CASSSQISGGANEQFF.

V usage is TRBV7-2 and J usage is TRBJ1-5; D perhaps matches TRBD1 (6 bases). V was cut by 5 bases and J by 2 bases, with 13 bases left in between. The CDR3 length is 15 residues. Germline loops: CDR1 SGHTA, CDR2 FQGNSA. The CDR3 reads CASSPQTGGNQPQHF. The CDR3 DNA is TGTGCCAGCAGCCCCCAGACAGGAGGCAATCAGCCCCAGCATTTT. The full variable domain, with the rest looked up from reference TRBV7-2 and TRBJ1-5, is GAGVSQSPSNKVTEKGKDVELRCDPISGHTALYWYRQSLGQGLEFLIYFQGNSAPDKSGLPSDRFSAERTGGSVSTLTIQRTQQEDSAVYLCASSPQTGGNQPQHFGDGTRLSIL.

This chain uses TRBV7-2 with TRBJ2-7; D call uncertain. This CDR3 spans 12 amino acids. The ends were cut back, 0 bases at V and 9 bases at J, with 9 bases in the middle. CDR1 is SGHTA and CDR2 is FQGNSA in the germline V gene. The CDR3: CASSLAGRLQYF. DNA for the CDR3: TGTGCCAGCAGCTTAGCCGGGCGGTTGCAGTACTTC.

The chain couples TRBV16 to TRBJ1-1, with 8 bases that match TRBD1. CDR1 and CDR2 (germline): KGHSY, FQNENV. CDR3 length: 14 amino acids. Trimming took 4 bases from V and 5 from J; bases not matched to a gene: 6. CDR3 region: CASSLTQGATEAFF. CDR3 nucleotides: TGTGCCAGCAGCCTAACGCAGGGGGCAACTGAAGCTTTCTTT.

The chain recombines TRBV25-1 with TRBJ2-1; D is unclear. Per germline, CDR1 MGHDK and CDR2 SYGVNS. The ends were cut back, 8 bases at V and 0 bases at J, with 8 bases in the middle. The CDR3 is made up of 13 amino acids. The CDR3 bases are TGTGCCAGCGGGGTTCCCTCCTACAATGAGCAGTTCTTC. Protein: CASGVPSYNEQFF.

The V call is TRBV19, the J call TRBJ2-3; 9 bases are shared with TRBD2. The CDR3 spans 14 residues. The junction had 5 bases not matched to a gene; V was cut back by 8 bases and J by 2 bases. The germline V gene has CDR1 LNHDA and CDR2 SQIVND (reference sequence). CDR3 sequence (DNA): TGTGCCAGTTCTAGCGGGGTTACCACAGATACGCAGTATTTT. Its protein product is CASSSGVTTDTQYF.

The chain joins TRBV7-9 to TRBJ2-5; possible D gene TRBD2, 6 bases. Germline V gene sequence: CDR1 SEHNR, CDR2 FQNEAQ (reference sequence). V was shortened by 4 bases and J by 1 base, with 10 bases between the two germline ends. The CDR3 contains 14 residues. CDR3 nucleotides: TGTGCCAGCAGCTCGGGACTGTTCCAAGAGACCCAGTACTTC. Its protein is CASSSGLFQETQYF.

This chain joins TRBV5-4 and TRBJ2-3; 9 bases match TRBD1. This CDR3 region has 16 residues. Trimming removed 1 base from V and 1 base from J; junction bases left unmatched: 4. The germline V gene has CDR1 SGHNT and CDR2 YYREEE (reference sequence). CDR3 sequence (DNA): TGTGCCAGCAGCTTGCAAAGGGACAGGGGCACAGATACGCAGTATTTT. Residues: CASSLQRDRGTDTQYF.

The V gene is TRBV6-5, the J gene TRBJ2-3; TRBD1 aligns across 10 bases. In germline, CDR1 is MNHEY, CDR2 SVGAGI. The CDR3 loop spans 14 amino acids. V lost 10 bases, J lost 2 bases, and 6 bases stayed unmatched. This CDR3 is CATRTGGYTDTQYF. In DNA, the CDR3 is TGTGCCACCCGGACAGGGGGATACACAGATACGCAGTATTTT.

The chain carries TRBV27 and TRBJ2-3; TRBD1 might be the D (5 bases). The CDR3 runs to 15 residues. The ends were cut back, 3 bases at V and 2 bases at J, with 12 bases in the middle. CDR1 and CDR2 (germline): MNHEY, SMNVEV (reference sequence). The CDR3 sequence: CASSFFGALTDTQYF. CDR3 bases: TGTGCCAGCAGTTTTTTTGGGGCCCTCACAGATACGCAGTATTTT.

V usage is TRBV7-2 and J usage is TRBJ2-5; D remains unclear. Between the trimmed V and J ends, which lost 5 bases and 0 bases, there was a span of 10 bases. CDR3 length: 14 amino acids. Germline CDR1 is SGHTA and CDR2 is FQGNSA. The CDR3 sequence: CASSQSLYQETQYF. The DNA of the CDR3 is TGTGCCAGCAGCCAGTCCCTGTACCAAGAGACCCAGTACTTC.

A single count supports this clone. The CDR3 is CASSEETGGPDTEAFF. DNA for the CDR3: TGTGCCAGCAGTGAAGAGACAGGAGGTCCGGATACTGAAGCTTTCTTT. This chain uses TRBV2 with TRBJ1-1; the D gene is possibly TRBD1 (6 bases). The CDR3 loop spans 16 amino acids. Germline-derived CDR1 and CDR2 are SNHLY and FYNNEI. Trimming left V 1 base short and J 5 bases short, with 17 bases between. Variable domain in full (rest from reference TRBV2 and TRBJ1-1): EPEVTQTPSHQVTQMGQEVILRCVPISNHLYFYWYRQILGQKVEFLVSFYNNEISEKSEIFDDQFSVERPDGSNFTLKIRSTKLEDSAMYFCASSEETGGPDTEAFFGQGTRLTVV.

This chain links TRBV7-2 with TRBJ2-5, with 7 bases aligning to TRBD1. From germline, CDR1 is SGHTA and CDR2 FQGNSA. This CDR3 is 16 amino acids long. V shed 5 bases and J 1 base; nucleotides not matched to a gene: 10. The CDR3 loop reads CASSLRTGSGQETQYF. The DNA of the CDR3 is TGTGCCAGCAGCCTAAGGACAGGATCAGGCCAAGAGACCCAGTACTTC.